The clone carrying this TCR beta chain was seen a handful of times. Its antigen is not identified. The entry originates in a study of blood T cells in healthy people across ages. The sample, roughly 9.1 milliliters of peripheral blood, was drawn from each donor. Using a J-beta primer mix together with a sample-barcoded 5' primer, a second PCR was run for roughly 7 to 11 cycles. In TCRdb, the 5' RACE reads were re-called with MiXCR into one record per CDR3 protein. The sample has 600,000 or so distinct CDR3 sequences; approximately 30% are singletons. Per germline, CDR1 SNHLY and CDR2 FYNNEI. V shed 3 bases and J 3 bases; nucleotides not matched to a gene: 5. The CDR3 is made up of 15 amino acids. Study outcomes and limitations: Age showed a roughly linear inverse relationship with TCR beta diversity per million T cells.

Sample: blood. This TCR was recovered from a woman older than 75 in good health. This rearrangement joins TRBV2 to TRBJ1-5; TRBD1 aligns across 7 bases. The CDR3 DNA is TGTGCCAGCAGTGATAGGGACAGCCACAATCAGCCCCAGCATTTT. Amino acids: CASSDRDSHNQPQHF.